This record covers a single T cell receptor beta chain. What it binds is unknown. These data are taken from a study of vaccination effects on CD4 cells after COVID-19. Under the ViraFEST assay, PBMC were stimulated with viral peptide pools so that antigen-specific CD4+ T cells expanded. Sequencing was performed afterwards. Isolating CD4+ T cells followed approximately 11 days of culture. Each participant was given two doses of one vaccine (BNT162b2 or mRNA-1273). Half the medium was swapped for IL-2 medium on days 3 and 7. The method was immunoSEQ multiplex PCR; TCRdb's version includes in-frame clones alone and lacks a portion of them. This sample has fewer than 40,000 clones, with around four fifths found just once. This clonotype was obtained from a human donor who received a COVID-19 vaccine. Some clones in this sample may be carry-over from other donors' samples. This specimen consisted of CD4+ T cells from PBMCs cultured with HCoV-NL63 spike peptides, obtained after COVID-19 vaccination.

The CDR3 protein is CATLRASSTGELFF. Here the CDR3 DNA reads TGTGCCACCCTGAGGGCGTCCTCGACCGGGGAGCTGTTTTTT. The chain carries TRBV6-6 and TRBJ2-2; tentatively, D is TRBD2 (5 bases). This CDR3 has 14 residues. CDR1 and CDR2 (germline): MNHNY, SVGAGI (reference sequence). Trimming left V 10 bases short and J 5 bases short, with 17 bases between.